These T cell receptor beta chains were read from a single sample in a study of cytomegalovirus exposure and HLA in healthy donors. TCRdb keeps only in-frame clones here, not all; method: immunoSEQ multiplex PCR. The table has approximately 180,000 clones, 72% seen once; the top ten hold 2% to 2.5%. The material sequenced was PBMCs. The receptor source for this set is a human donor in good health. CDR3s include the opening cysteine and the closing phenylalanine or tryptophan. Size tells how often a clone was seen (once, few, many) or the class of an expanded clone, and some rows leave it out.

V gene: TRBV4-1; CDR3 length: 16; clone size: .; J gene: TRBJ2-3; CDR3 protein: CASSGGGGVSTDTQYF
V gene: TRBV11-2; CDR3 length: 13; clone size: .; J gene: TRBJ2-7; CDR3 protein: CASKGLEPYEQYF
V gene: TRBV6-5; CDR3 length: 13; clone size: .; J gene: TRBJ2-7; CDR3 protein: CASSGTGQYEQYF
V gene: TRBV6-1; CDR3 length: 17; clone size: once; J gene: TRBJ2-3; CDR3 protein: CASSERGLAGGTDTQYF
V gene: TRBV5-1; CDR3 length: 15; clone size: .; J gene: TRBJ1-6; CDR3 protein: CASSLNRAGGSPLHF
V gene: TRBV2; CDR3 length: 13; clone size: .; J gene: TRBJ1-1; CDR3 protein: CASNGQPNTEAFF
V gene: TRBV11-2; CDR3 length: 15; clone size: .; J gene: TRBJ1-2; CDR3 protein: CASSLAGGGGGGYTF
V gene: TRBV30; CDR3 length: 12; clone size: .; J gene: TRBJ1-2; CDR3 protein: CAWSKVVSGYTF
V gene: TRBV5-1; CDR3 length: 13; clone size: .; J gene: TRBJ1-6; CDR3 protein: CASSPEANSPLHF
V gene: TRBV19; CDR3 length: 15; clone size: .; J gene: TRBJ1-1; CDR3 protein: CASSTTGGGYTEAFF
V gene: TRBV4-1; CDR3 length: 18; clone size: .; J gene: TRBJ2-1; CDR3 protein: CASSPGRRGGRSYGEQFF
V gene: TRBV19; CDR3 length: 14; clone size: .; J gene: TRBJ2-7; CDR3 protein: CASSFQQGSYEQYF
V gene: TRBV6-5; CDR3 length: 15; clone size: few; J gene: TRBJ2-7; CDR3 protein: CASSYRRGGSYEQYF
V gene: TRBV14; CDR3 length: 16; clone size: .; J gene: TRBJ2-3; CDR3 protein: CASSQGLAGLADTQYF
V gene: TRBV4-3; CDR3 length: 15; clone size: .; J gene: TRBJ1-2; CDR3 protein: CASSQDTGVSYGYTF
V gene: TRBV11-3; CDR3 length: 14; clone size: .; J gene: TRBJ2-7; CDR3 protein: CASSSGGRRYEQYF
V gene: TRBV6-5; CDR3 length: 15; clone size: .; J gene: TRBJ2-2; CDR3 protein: CASRGLAGLTGELFF
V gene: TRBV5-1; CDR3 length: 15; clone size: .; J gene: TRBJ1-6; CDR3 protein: CASSLEGGRNSPLHF
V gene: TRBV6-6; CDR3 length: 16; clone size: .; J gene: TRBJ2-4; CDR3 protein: CASSYYRVLAKNIQYF
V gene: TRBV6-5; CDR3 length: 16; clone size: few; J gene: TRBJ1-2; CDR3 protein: CASSYSLAGGLYGYTF
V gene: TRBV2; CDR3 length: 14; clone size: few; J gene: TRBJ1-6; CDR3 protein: CASRLIGVGSPLHF
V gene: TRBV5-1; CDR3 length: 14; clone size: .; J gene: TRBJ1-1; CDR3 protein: CASSLGRARAEAFF
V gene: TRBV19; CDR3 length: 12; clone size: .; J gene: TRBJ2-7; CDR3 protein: CAVQGNLYEQYF
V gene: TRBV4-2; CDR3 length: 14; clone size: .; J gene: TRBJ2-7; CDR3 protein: CASSQDWAPGEQYF
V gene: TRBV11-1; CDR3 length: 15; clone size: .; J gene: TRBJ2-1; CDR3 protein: CASSSRTRAHNEQFF
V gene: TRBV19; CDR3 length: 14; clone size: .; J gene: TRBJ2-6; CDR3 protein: CASTISSGANVLTF
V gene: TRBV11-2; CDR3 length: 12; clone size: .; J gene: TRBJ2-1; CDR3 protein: CASSSPGTGLLF
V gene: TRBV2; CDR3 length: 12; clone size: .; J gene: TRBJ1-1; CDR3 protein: CASSVAGTEAFF
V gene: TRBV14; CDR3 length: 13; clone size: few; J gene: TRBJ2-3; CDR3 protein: CASKPSGDDTQYF
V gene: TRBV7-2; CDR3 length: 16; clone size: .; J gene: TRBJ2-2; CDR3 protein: CASSLASGGAGGELFF